The 25 T cell receptor beta chains below all came from one sample that was sequenced in a study of CD8 T cells in Susac syndrome. A quantity of about 0.5 to 1 ug RNA underwent reverse transcription using random hexamers. MiXCR was run by TCRdb on the immunoSEQ multiplex PCR reads, yielding one entry per CDR3 protein. The sample gives about 150,000 distinct CDR3 sequences, roughly 95% of which show up once; 0.15% to 0.2% is in the top ten. Sequenced: CD4+ T cells from PBMCs. The receptor set was obtained from a human donor with Susac syndrome.

The chain recombines TRBV6-6 with TRBJ1-1; no clear D. The CDR3 has 14 residues. CDR1 is MNHNY and CDR2 is SVGAGI in the germline V gene (reference sequence). Trimming left V 7 bases short and J 3 bases short, with 15 bases between. Here the CDR3 reads CASTLARRDTEAFF. In DNA, the CDR3 is TGTGCCAGCACCCTTGCCAGGAGGGACACTGAAGCTTTCTTT.

J is TRBJ1-2 and V is TRBV14; no definite D call. This CDR3 has 14 residues. With 0 bases removed from V and 4 bases from J, the gap between germline ends came to 9 bases. CDR1 and CDR2 from the germline V gene are SGHDN and FVKESK. The CDR3 sequence: CASSQDQTVYGYTF. DNA of the CDR3: TGTGCCAGCAGCCAAGATCAGACGGTCTATGGCTACACCTTC. The complete variable domain, with remaining parts taken from reference TRBV14 and TRBJ1-2, reads EAGVTQFPSHSVIEKGQTVTLRCDPISGHDNLYWYRRVMGKEIKFLLHFVKESKQDESGMPNNRFLAERTGGTYSTLKVQPAELEDSGVYFCASSQDQTVYGYTFGSGTRLTVV.

The CDR3 sequence is CSARPLLAGVKETQYF. CDR3 bases: TGCAGTGCCCGACCTCTACTAGCGGGGGTAAAGGAGACCCAGTACTTC. This rearrangement joins TRBV20-1 to TRBJ2-5, with 11 bases lining up with TRBD2. With 6 bases clipped from V and 5 bases from J, the junction kept 14 bases outside the gene matches. The CDR3 is 16 amino acids. Germline CDR1 reads DFQATT; CDR2 reads SNEGSKA (reference sequence).

The chain has TRBV12-3 or TRBV12-4 and TRBJ2-5; unclear D gene. The CDR3 runs 15 residues. V was trimmed by 3 bases and J by 1 base, leaving 12 bases between them. The chain's CDR3 is CASSFGNSPQETQYF. CDR3 nucleotide sequence: TGTGCCAGCAGTTTCGGAAACAGTCCCCAAGAGACCCAGTACTTC.

CDR3 nucleotide sequence: TGCAGTGCTAGTGGGTCCAAGGGGGTAAAGACCCAGTACTTC. It codes for CSASGSKGVKTQYF. V gene TRBV20-1 combines with J gene TRBJ2-5; D perhaps matches TRBD1 (6 bases). Trimming shortened V by 3 bases and J by 6 bases, and 17 bases separated the two germline ends. The germline V gene has CDR1 DFQATT and CDR2 SNEGSKA (reference sequence). The CDR3 runs to 14 residues.

This clonotype has a single count. The V and J genes are TRBV20-1 and TRBJ2-5; 9 nucleotides agree with TRBD2. Looked up from germline, CDR1 is DFQATT and CDR2 is SNEGSKA (reference sequence). CDR3 length equals 14 residues. J gave up 1 base and V 5 bases, and 5 bases lay outside the gene matches. The CDR3: CSAELLAGQETQYF. In DNA, the CDR3 is TGCAGTGCTGAATTACTAGCGGGCCAAGAGACCCAGTACTTC.

This chain links TRBV9 with TRBJ1-1; D is undetermined. In germline, CDR1 is SGDLS, CDR2 YYNGEE. The V and J ends lost 0 bases and 5 bases respectively, with 8 bases between them. The CDR3 length is 13 residues. CDR3: CASSVEEGTEAFF. The CDR3 DNA is TGTGCCAGCAGCGTAGAGGAAGGGACTGAAGCTTTCTTT.

The chain links TRBV9 to TRBJ1-2; D possibly corresponds to TRBD1 (6 bases). Germline-derived CDR1 and CDR2 are SGDLS and YYNGEE. This CDR3 spans 15 amino acids. V was cut by 3 bases and J by 0 bases, with 12 bases left in between. Here the CDR3 DNA reads TGTGCCAGCAGCGCGCGGGGGGCCACTAACTATGGCTACACCTTC. It encodes CASSARGATNYGYTF.

The chain employs TRBV3-1 and TRBJ1-1, with D possibly TRBD1 on 6 matching bases. The germline V and J ends were trimmed by 4 bases and 1 base, with 10 bases remaining between them. This CDR3 has 14 amino acids. Germline CDR1 LGHDT, CDR2 YNNKEL (reference sequence). The CDR3 loop is CASSLQTGNTEAFF. In DNA form, the CDR3 reads TGTGCCAGCAGCCTACAGACAGGGAACACTGAAGCTTTCTTT. The entire variable domain, with the rest obtained from reference TRBV3-1 and TRBJ1-1, is as follows: DTAVSQTPKYLVTQMGNDKSIKCEQNLGHDTMYWYKQDSKKFLKIMFSYNNKELIINETVPNRFSPKSPDKAHLNLHINSLELGDSAVYFCASSLQTGNTEAFFGQGTRLTVV.

The chain is built from TRBV11-1 and TRBJ2-1, with TRBD2 as a possible D gene (7 bases). Trimming took off 3 bases at V and 4 bases at J, with 10 bases between the two ends. The CDR3 is made up of 14 amino acids. CDR1 SGHAT and CDR2 FQDESV come from the germline V gene (reference sequence). CDR3 nucleotides: TGTGCCAGCAGCTTCGGGGGGCGGTACAATGAGCAGTTCTTC. Amino acids: CASSFGGRYNEQFF.

This rearrangement joins TRBV20-1 to TRBJ2-2; the match to TRBD1 covers 7 bases. This CDR3 has 13 residues. The V gene end was trimmed by 3 bases and the J gene end by 5 bases; junction bases not matched to a gene: 3. Germline V CDR1 and CDR2: DFQATT, SNEGSKA (reference sequence). CDR3 DNA sequence: TGCAGTGCTAGTAGGGGGCGTACCGGGGAGCTGTTTTTT. This translates into CSASRGRTGELFF.

Comments on this clonotype: The junction does not match germline at one end; this may be a read error. V usage is TRBV29-1 and J usage is TRBJ2-3; 9 bases match TRBD2. The germline gives CDR1 SQVTM, CDR2 ANQGSEA. This CDR3 has 11 amino acids. The DNA of the CDR3 is TGCAGCGTTGGGGCGGGGGGGAACGAAGCCTTT. This codes for CSVGAGGNEAF.

This chain joins TRBV12-3 or TRBV12-4 and TRBJ2-7; perhaps TRBD2 as D (5 bases). V was pared by 6 bases and J by 3 bases, with 15 bases between. This CDR3 region has 14 residues. The CDR3 region has the DNA TGTGCCAGCAGGGGAGCCGGGCAGCTCTACGAGCAGTACTTC. Residues: CASRGAGQLYEQYF.

The V gene is TRBV9, the J gene TRBJ2-3; the D call may be TRBD1 or TRBD2 (6 bases each). Trimming took 0 bases from V and 8 from J, leaving 16 bases between them. Germline CDR1 SGDLS, CDR2 YYNGEE. This CDR3 has 15 residues. The CDR3 DNA reads TGTGCCAGCAGCGTAGGGGCTAGCGTAGGGGGTACGCAGTATTTT. Translation gives CASSVGASVGGTQYF.

The chain uses TRBV29-1 and TRBJ2-5, with a weak D call TRBD1 (8 bases). CDR1 and CDR2 (germline): SQVTM, ANQGSEA. This CDR3 is 13 amino acids long. V lost 7 bases and J lost 2, with 14 bases in between. The CDR3 DNA follows: TGCAGCGGGGGGGGACAGGCGCAAGAGACCCAGTACTTC. It is translated as CSGGGQAQETQYF.

The chain joins TRBV6-2 or TRBV6-3 to TRBJ2-1; 9 bases are shared with TRBD1. The CDR3 is made up of 15 amino acids. Trimming took 8 bases from V and 5 from J; bases not matched to a gene: 10. Germline loops: CDR1 MNHEY, CDR2 SVGEGT. The CDR3, as DNA: TGTGCCAGCGCCCAGGGGGACAGGGTAGACAATGAGCAGTTCTTC. Translation: CASAQGDRVDNEQFF.

Only one count was recorded for this clonotype. V gene TRBV6-5 combines with J gene TRBJ2-4, with a weak D call TRBD1 (5 bases). Germline assignment: CDR1 MNHEY and CDR2 SVGAGI. Trimming took off 10 bases at V and 8 bases at J, with 18 bases between the two ends. This CDR3 is 13 amino acids long. The CDR3 loop is CATREPPADIQYF. CDR3 nucleotides: TGTGCCACCAGGGAACCCCCGGCAGACATTCAGTACTTC.

This chain links TRBV19 with TRBJ2-3; the match to TRBD2 covers 9 bases. Germline V gene sequence: CDR1 LNHDA, CDR2 SQIVND (reference sequence). After removal of 6 bases from V and 1 base from J, the junction contained 8 bases not matched to a gene. This CDR3 region has 16 residues. CDR3 protein: CASSPGVAGGTDTQYF. The CDR3 DNA reads as TGTGCCAGTAGCCCGGGAGTAGCGGGGGGCACAGATACGCAGTATTTT.

The rearrangement links TRBV4-2 to TRBJ2-5; 7 bases are shared with TRBD1. The length of the CDR3 is 16 residues. V lost 0 bases and J lost 4; bases outside the gene matches: 8. Germline CDR1 is LGHNA and CDR2 is YNFKEQ. The CDR3 coding sequence is TGTGCCAGCAGCCAAGATGGCGACAGGGTCTCAGAGACCCAGTACTTC. Amino acids: CASSQDGDRVSETQYF.

This chain connects TRBV5-1 to TRBJ1-1; weak D call: TRBD1 (6 bases). The CDR3 runs to 15 residues. The V end was cut by 4 bases, the J end by 1 base, with 14 bases between. Per germline, CDR1 SGHRS and CDR2 YFSETQ. The CDR3 is CASSRIRGQNTEAFF. CDR3 bases: TGCGCCAGCAGCCGAATTAGGGGACAGAACACTGAAGCTTTCTTT.

The V and J genes are TRBV20-1 and TRBJ1-2; TRBD1 matches 8 bases. Unmatched junction bases numbered 7, after V lost 1 base and J lost 6 bases. This CDR3 contains 14 residues. In germline, CDR1 is DFQATT, CDR2 SNEGSKA (reference sequence). In DNA form, the CDR3 reads TGCAGTGCTAGAGGGACAGGGTTTAGGGATGGCTACACCTTC. Protein product: CSARGTGFRDGYTF.

V and J are TRBV3-1 and TRBJ2-1, with 9 bases fitting TRBD1. The CDR3 has 17 residues. Losses at the gene ends were 1 base for V and 4 bases for J; bases not matched to a gene: 8. Germline loops: CDR1 LGHDT, CDR2 YNNKEL (reference sequence). The CDR3, as DNA: TGTGCCAGCAGCCAAGCAGGGACAGGGAAGGGGTACAATGAGCAGTTCTTC. This sequence encodes CASSQAGTGKGYNEQFF.

Only one count was recorded for this clonotype. The chain combines TRBV20-1 with TRBJ2-3, with TRBD2 identical over 10 bases. Germline loops: CDR1 DFQATT, CDR2 SNEGSKA (reference sequence). This CDR3 spans 14 amino acids. J was trimmed by 5 bases and V by 5 bases; bases with no gene match: 7. CDR3 DNA sequence: TGCAGTGCTGTAAGCGGGGGGGGAGGAGATACGCAGTATTTT. Its translation: CSAVSGGGGDTQYF.

The chain links TRBV14 to TRBJ2-7; D perhaps matches TRBD1 (6 bases). The CDR3 runs 15 residues. The germline V gene encodes CDR1 SGHDN and CDR2 FVKESK. Trimming took off 4 bases at V and 5 bases at J, with 18 bases between the two ends. The CDR3, as DNA: TGTGCCAGCAGCCCATCCGGGACATCCCCCCACGAGCAGTACTTC. Translating it yields CASSPSGTSPHEQYF.

This rearrangement joins TRBV5-1 to TRBJ2-7, with D uncertain. The V end was cut by 0 bases, the J end by 6 bases, with 4 bases between. This CDR3 has 11 amino acids. Germline loops: CDR1 SGHRS, CDR2 YFSETQ. This chain's CDR3 is CASSLESEQYF. The DNA for the CDR3 is TGCGCCAGCAGCTTGGAGTCCGAGCAGTACTTC.